The clone carrying this TCR beta chain was picked up a small number of times. Its matching antigen is unknown. There are 16 residues in the CDR3. Per germline, CDR1 SGHVS and CDR2 FNYEAQ. Trimming left V 3 bases short and J 4 bases short, with 19 bases between. MiXCR, applied by TCRdb to the 5' RACE reads, yields one record per CDR3 protein. The sample records about 920,000 distinct CDR3 sequences, around 12% being singletons. The sample comes from a study of identical twins. Study-wide results and limits: Abundant beta clonotypes from cord blood bore fewer insertions; memory repertoires lacked this pattern.

The same data also contributed to another study, on yellow fever vaccine responses in identical twins.

The chain combines TRBV7-6 with TRBJ2-7; D is perhaps TRBD2 (5 bases). This clonotype was sampled from a woman younger than 35 in good health. The sequencing input was PBMCs. The CDR3 DNA follows: TGTGCCAGCAGCTTCCTCGCGGAGGAGACCCAATACGAGCAGTACTTC. Amino acid sequence: CASSFLAEETQYEQYF.